This T cell receptor (beta chain) was obtained from a study of cytomegalovirus exposure and HLA in healthy donors. Study as a whole: Of some 400 genotyped donors, about 80% clustered with self-reported Caucasian donors. Overall study findings and caveats: The study dropped some indistinguishable V segments, TRBV6-2 and TRBV6-3 among them.

With V trimmed by 5 bases and J by 5 bases, 9 bases remained unmatched. Germline V gene sequence: CDR1 MNHEY, CDR2 SMNVEV (reference sequence). The CDR3 is 15 residues long. Vbeta (60) and Jbeta (13) primers were used in the PCR. Some clones are missing from TCRdb's copy, which holds only in-frame ones; the method was immunoSEQ multiplex PCR. The sample carries about 200,000 clones, around 75% recorded once. As concerns this clone: The antigen remains undetermined.

The chain is built from TRBV27 and TRBJ2-7; 10 nucleotides line up with TRBD1. The sample was PBMCs. This TCR was recovered from a male donor in good health and CMV-seropositive. In DNA, the CDR3 is TGTGCCAGCAGTCTTACCGGGACAGGGGACCACGAGCAGTACTTC. Translating it yields CASSLTGTGDHEQYF.